This is a list of T cell receptor beta chains from one sample in a study of T cell responses to AZD1222 COVID-19 vaccine. Here immunoSEQ multiplex PCR was the method, and the copy in TCRdb shows in-frame clones only, minus some. The sample comprises around 84,000 clones, about 92% of which are singletons, and roughly 7% rests with the top ten. The sample here was peripheral blood, taken on day 0 of MenACWY control vaccination. Receptors were obtained from an adult in good health. Both conserved end residues are part of each CDR3. The D gene is left open where the match is weak. Not every row has a clone size; where given, it reads once, few, many or a size class.

v_call: TRBV9
j_call: TRBJ2-1
d_call: TRBD1
clone_size: -
cdr3_aa: CASSVARQGYEQFF
cdr3_nt: TGTGCCAGCAGCGTAGCTAGACAGGGGTATGAGCAGTTCTTC

v_call: TRBV9
j_call: TRBJ2-1
d_call: TRBD2
clone_size: -
cdr3_aa: CASNLAGGGNEQFF
cdr3_nt: TGTGCCAGCAATTTGGCGGGAGGAGGGAATGAGCAGTTCTTC

v_call: TRBV19
j_call: TRBJ2-5
d_call: -
clone_size: once
cdr3_aa: CASSRPGAQETQYF
cdr3_nt: TGTGCCAGTAGTCGCCCGGGGGCCCAAGAGACCCAGTACTTC

v_call: TRBV7-9
j_call: TRBJ1-6
d_call: TRBD1
clone_size: -
cdr3_aa: CASSSGQSNSPLHF
cdr3_nt: TGTGCCAGCAGCTCGGGACAGAGTAATTCACCCCTCCACTTT

v_call: TRBV9
j_call: TRBJ1-1
d_call: -
clone_size: -
cdr3_aa: CASSPPVNTEAFF
cdr3_nt: TGTGCCAGCAGCCCCCCCGTGAACACTGAAGCTTTCTTT

v_call: TRBV6-5
j_call: TRBJ1-4
d_call: -
clone_size: -
cdr3_aa: CASSYSFMDGEKLFF
cdr3_nt: TGTGCCAGCAGTTACTCATTTATGGACGGTGAAAAACTGTTTTTT

v_call: TRBV29-1
j_call: TRBJ2-7
d_call: -
clone_size: -
cdr3_aa: CSAQPGRGLGYEQYF
cdr3_nt: TGCAGCGCCCAACCTGGCCGGGGGCTAGGGTACGAGCAGTACTTC

v_call: TRBV4-1
j_call: TRBJ1-5
d_call: -
clone_size: -
cdr3_aa: CASSQDPTSMDPQHF
cdr3_nt: TGCGCCAGCAGCCAAGATCCAACCTCCATGGATCCCCAGCATTTT

v_call: TRBV5-1
j_call: TRBJ1-6
d_call: TRBD1
clone_size: -
cdr3_aa: CASSKGQVDSPLHF
cdr3_nt: TGCGCCAGCAGCAAGGGACAGGTCGATTCACCCCTCCACTTT

v_call: TRBV3-1/TRBV3-2
j_call: TRBJ1-2
d_call: TRBD1
clone_size: few
cdr3_aa: CASSPVDRGDGYTF
cdr3_nt: TGTGCCAGCAGCCCTGTGGACAGGGGTGATGGCTACACCTTC

v_call: TRBV10-1
j_call: TRBJ2-2
d_call: TRBD1
clone_size: -
cdr3_aa: CASSGGTGGFRPGELFF
cdr3_nt: TGCGCCAGCAGTGGAGGGACAGGGGGTTTTAGGCCCGGGGAGCTGTTTTTT

v_call: TRBV6-5
j_call: TRBJ2-5
d_call: -
clone_size: -
cdr3_aa: CASEWERWKTQYF
cdr3_nt: TGTGCCAGCGAATGGGAGCGTTGGAAGACCCAGTACTTC

v_call: TRBV7-2
j_call: TRBJ2-5
d_call: TRBD2
clone_size: -
cdr3_aa: CASRPPAGVVETQYF
cdr3_nt: TGTGCCAGCAGGCCTCCCGCGGGAGTCGTGGAGACCCAGTACTTC

v_call: TRBV24-1
j_call: TRBJ2-2
d_call: TRBD2
clone_size: -
cdr3_aa: CATSEPGLAGGRDTGELFF
cdr3_nt: TGTGCCACCAGTGAGCCGGGACTAGCGGGAGGACGGGACACCGGGGAGCTGTTTTTT

v_call: TRBV29-1
j_call: TRBJ2-5
d_call: -
clone_size: -
cdr3_aa: CSGLPQYF
cdr3_nt: TGCAGCGGGCTGCCCCAGTACTTC

v_call: TRBV9
j_call: TRBJ1-6
d_call: TRBD1
clone_size: -
cdr3_aa: CASSVSGQGNSPLHF
cdr3_nt: TGTGCCAGCAGCGTATCAGGACAGGGTAATTCACCCCTCCACTTT

v_call: TRBV29-1
j_call: TRBJ1-1
d_call: -
clone_size: -
cdr3_aa: CSVGQAYPNTEAFF
cdr3_nt: TGCAGCGTTGGACAGGCCTACCCGAACACTGAAGCTTTCTTT

v_call: TRBV28
j_call: TRBJ2-2
d_call: -
clone_size: -
cdr3_aa: CASSFRTGELFF
cdr3_nt: TGTGCCAGCAGTTTCCGGACCGGGGAGCTGTTTTTT

v_call: TRBV28
j_call: TRBJ1-2
d_call: TRBD1
clone_size: -
cdr3_aa: CASSLDRVISGYTF
cdr3_nt: TGTGCCAGCAGTTTAGACAGGGTAATCAGTGGCTACACCTTC

v_call: TRBV24-1
j_call: TRBJ1-5
d_call: -
clone_size: few
cdr3_aa: CATSTRGSNQPQHF
cdr3_nt: TGTGCCACCAGTACTCGGGGGAGCAATCAGCCCCAGCATTTT

v_call: TRBV3-1/TRBV3-2
j_call: TRBJ2-4
d_call: -
clone_size: -
cdr3_aa: CASSQGTVGNIQYF
cdr3_nt: TGTGCCAGCAGCCAAGGGACAGTCGGAAACATTCAGTACTTC

v_call: TRBV10-3
j_call: TRBJ1-3
d_call: -
clone_size: few
cdr3_aa: CAISESGHQSSGNTIYF
cdr3_nt: TGTGCCATCAGTGAGTCGGGACATCAGAGCTCTGGAAACACCATATATTTT

v_call: TRBV9
j_call: TRBJ1-3
d_call: -
clone_size: -
cdr3_aa: CASSPLSRGGNTIYF
cdr3_nt: TGTGCCAGCAGCCCTCTGAGTCGGGGTGGAAACACCATATATTTT